This T cell receptor (beta chain) appears in the sequencing data of a study of beta chain features in type 1 diabetes. This clone occurred a few times. Expressed TCRB transcripts got sequenced, as all isolated RNA was reverse transcribed. Generated by immunoSEQ multiplex PCR, the TCRdb table keeps only in-frame clones and is missing some. The data show approximately 110,000 clones, 40% seen once. This CDR3 contains 13 residues. Per germline, CDR1 LNHDA and CDR2 SQIVND (reference sequence). V was pared by 6 bases and J by 3 bases, with 12 bases between. Sorting of CD4+ naive, central memory, regulatory and stem cell-like memory cells was performed via CD45RO/CCR7/CD25/CD127/CD95/CD27.

Material for sequencing was stem cell memory CD4+ T cells from blood. The chain is built from TRBV19 and TRBJ2-7; possibly TRBD2 for D (6 bases). This receptor was taken from a woman aged 18-29 years in good health. CDR3 in DNA: TGTGCCAGTAGCGAGTCCGGGGGCTACGAGCAGTACTTC. Protein product: CASSESGGYEQYF. Variable domain in full (rest from reference TRBV19 and TRBJ2-7): DGGITQSPKYLFRKEGQNVTLSCEQNLNHDAMYWYRQDPGQGLRLIYYSQIVNDFQKGDIAEGYSVSREKKESFPLTVTSAQKNPTAFYLCASSESGGYEQYFGPGTRLTVT.